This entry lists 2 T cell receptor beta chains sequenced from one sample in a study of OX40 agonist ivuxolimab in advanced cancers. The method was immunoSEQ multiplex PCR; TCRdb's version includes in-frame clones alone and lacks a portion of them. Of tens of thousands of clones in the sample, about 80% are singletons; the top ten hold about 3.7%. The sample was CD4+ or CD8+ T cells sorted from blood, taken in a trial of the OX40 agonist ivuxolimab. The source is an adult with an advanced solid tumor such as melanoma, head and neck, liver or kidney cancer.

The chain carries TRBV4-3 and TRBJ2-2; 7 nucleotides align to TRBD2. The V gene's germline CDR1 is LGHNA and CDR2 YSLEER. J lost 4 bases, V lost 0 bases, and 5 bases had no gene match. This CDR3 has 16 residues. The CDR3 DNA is TGCGCCAGCAGCCAAGAGGGAGGGCGGGGCACCGGGGAGCTGTTTTTT. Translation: CASSQEGGRGTGELFF.

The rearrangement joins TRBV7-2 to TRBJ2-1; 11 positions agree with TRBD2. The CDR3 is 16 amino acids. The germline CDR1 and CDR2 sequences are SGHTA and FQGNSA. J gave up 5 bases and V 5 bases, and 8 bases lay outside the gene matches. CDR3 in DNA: TGTGCCAGCAGCCCACGTAGCGGGGGGGCAAACAATGAGCAGTTCTTC. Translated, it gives CASSPRSGGANNEQFF.